These T cell receptor beta chains were read from a single sample in a study of blood T cell repertoires in COVID-19. Only in-frame clones appear in the TCRdb table, and some are missing; sequencing was by immunoSEQ multiplex PCR. Of roughly 280,000 clones listed, 85% to 90% are singletons. Sequencing was carried out using peripheral blood. These receptors were taken from a woman aged 30 to 39 with COVID-19, enrolled during active disease. Both conserved end residues are part of each CDR3. D genes are given only for firm matches. Clone size appears in some rows only: once, few, many, or a class for an expanded clone.

j_call d_call clone_size v_call cdr3_aa cdr3_nt
TRBJ2-1 TRBD2 - TRBV18 CASSSGTSGSYNEQFF TGTGCCAGCTCCTCCGGGACTAGCGGGAGCTACAATGAGCAGTTCTTC
TRBJ2-3 TRBD2 - TRBV6-6 CASSYRTSGGTDTQYF TGTGCCAGCAGCTACCGGACTAGCGGGGGGACAGATACGCAGTATTTT
TRBJ1-4 TRBD1 - TRBV13 CASSQTSGQGYTNEKLFF TGTGCCAGCAGCCAAACCTCCGGACAGGGGTACACTAATGAAAAACTGTTTTTT
TRBJ2-5 - - TRBV29-1 CSVEASPGETQYF TGCAGCGTTGAGGCCAGTCCGGGGGAGACCCAGTACTTC
TRBJ1-1 - - TRBV5-1 CASSLGQQNTEAFF TGCGCCAGCAGCTTGGGACAGCAGAACACTGAAGCTTTCTTT
TRBJ2-4 TRBD2 - TRBV5-4 CASSSGLAGDRNIQYF TGTGCCAGCAGCTCCGGACTAGCGGGAGATCGGAACATTCAGTACTTC
TRBJ2-1 TRBD2 - TRBV19 CASSIGTSGSNEQFF TGTGCCAGTAGTATCGGGACTAGCGGGAGCAATGAGCAGTTCTTC
TRBJ2-3 TRBD2 - TRBV19 CASSILSGRATDTQYF TGTGCCAGTAGTATTCTCAGCGGGAGGGCGACAGATACGCAGTATTTT
TRBJ2-5 TRBD2 - TRBV4-2 CASSPLNRTSGRRGTQYF TGTGCCAGCAGCCCGCTAAACCGGACTAGCGGGAGGCGAGGGACCCAGTACTTC
TRBJ2-5 - - TRBV20-1 CSASRGAGSYETQYF TGCAGTGCTAGTAGAGGGGCGGGGTCGTATGAGACCCAGTACTTC
TRBJ1-2 - - TRBV30 CAWKLNYGYTF TGTGCCTGGAAACTGAACTATGGCTACACCTTC
TRBJ2-3 TRBD2 few TRBV5-1 CASKRSAGRADTQYF TGCGCCAGCAAGCGGAGTGCAGGGAGGGCAGATACGCAGTATTTT
TRBJ1-5 - - TRBV21-1 CASSPRAGEPQHF TGTGCCAGCAGCCCTCGGGCGGGTGAGCCCCAGCATTTT
TRBJ1-3 - - TRBV18 CASSPSSYSGNTIYF TGTGCCAGCTCACCATCGTCGTACTCTGGAAACACCATATATTTT
TRBJ1-5 TRBD1 once TRBV20-1 CSASQGADQPQHF TGCAGTGCTAGTCAGGGGGCAGATCAGCCCCAGCATTTT
TRBJ1-3 TRBD1 - TRBV6-5 CASSYGQGFSGNTIYF TGTGCCAGCAGTTACGGACAGGGCTTCTCTGGAAACACCATATATTTT
TRBJ1-2 - - TRBV30 CAWSFLGVNGDYTF TGTGCCTGGAGTTTTTTGGGAGTCAACGGAGACTACACCTTC
TRBJ2-1 TRBD2 - TRBV19 CASSIDRLAGASYNEQFF TGTGCCAGTAGTATAGACCGACTAGCGGGGGCCTCCTACAATGAGCAGTTCTTC
TRBJ1-1 TRBD1 - TRBV18 CASSLTGDTEAFF TGTGCCAGCTCCCTCACAGGGGACACTGAAGCTTTCTTT
TRBJ1-4 TRBD1 few TRBV9 CASSQGQGALAEKLFF TGTGCCAGCAGCCAAGGACAGGGGGCTTTGGCCGAAAAACTGTTTTTT
TRBJ2-7 TRBD2 - TRBV2 CASMPSGAAYEQYF TGTGCCAGCATGCCTAGCGGGGCTGCCTACGAGCAGTACTTC
TRBJ2-3 - - TRBV9 CASSVSEFSTDTQYF TGTGCCAGCAGCGTATCGGAGTTTAGCACAGATACGCAGTATTTT
TRBJ2-1 - - TRBV27 CASTTHSSYNEQFF TGTGCCAGCACCACCCACAGCTCCTACAATGAGCAGTTCTTC
TRBJ1-5 - - TRBV4-1 CASSVDAGEDQPQHF TGCGCCAGCAGCGTGGACGCGGGGGAAGATCAGCCCCAGCATTTT
TRBJ1-4 - - TRBV30 CAWAYRGGTNEKLFF TGTGCCTGGGCTTACCGAGGGGGAACTAATGAAAAACTGTTTTTT
TRBJ1-2 - - TRBV6-1 CASSATVTGLKAYGYTF TGTGCCAGCAGTGCGACAGTTACAGGGTTAAAGGCCTATGGCTACACCTTC
TRBJ1-1 - - TRBV3-1/TRBV3-2 CASSQGLAGGATEAFF TGTGCCAGCAGCCAAGGTCTAGCCGGGGGAGCCACTGAAGCTTTCTTT
TRBJ2-1 TRBD2 - TRBV7-9 CASSLRELAVNEQFF TGTGCCAGCAGCTTAAGGGAGCTAGCGGTCAATGAGCAGTTCTTC